This TCR beta chain was sequenced in a study of T cell clones after liver transplantation. Overall study context: Immunosuppression withdrawal was tried within 2 years after liver transplantation in this trial.

Germline CDR1 reads SNHLY; CDR2 reads FYNNEI. The CDR3 is 13 residues long. The V end lost 8 bases, the J end lost 4 bases, and 12 bases lay between the germline ends. Repertoires were generated with immunoSEQ multiplex PCR, while TCRdb's copy carries only in-frame clones and drops some. The data contain more than 95,000 clones, roughly four fifths of them singletons. The chain uses TRBV2 and TRBJ1-5; tentatively, D is TRBD1 (6 bases). The receptor comes from a human donor who received a liver transplant. Sequencing used CD4+ T cells from blood, obtained before liver transplant. The CDR3 is CASSQGPNQPQHF. The CDR3 coding sequence is TGTGCCAGCTCACAGGGACCTAATCAGCCCCAGCATTTT.